The clone carrying this T cell receptor (beta chain) was picked up a small number of times. Its target is unknown. The record originates from a study of T-cell memory formation after mild COVID-19. Broader study findings: Some SARS-CoV-2-responding clones were already detected in memory before infection.

V lost 6 bases and J 6 bases, leaving 15 bases between the germline ends. The germline gives CDR1 DFQATT, CDR2 SNEGSKA (reference sequence). The CDR3 extends over 14 amino acids. TCRdb processed the 5' RACE reads anew with MiXCR; each CDR3 protein has one entry. The sample lists about 240,000 distinct CDR3 sequences, approximately 10% seen once, with 22% in the top ten. The chain recombines TRBV20-1 with TRBJ1-6, with a tentative D call TRBD1 (5 bases). The sequenced sample was PBMCs or a T cell subset sorted from them (not recorded which). The origin of this receptor is a young man who had mild COVID-19 (a few samples of this study predate the infection). Cell type and time point are not known. The CDR3 DNA sequence: TGCAGTGCAAGGGACCATCAACCTAATTCACCCCTCCACTTT. Its translation: CSARDHQPNSPLHF.